Following are 18 T cell receptor beta chains from one sample sequenced in a study of T-cell reconstitution after alpha-beta-depleted transplantation in children (dated by TCRdb to the mid-2010s). What this sample's treatment or condition label stands for: allogeneic hematopoietic cell transplantation with graft depleted of TCRalphabeta T cells and CD19 B cells. To prepare the library, PCR was applied. TCRdb shows the sequencer as Illumina HiSeq 2500. To normalize quantification of the TCRbeta repertoire, the TCR libraries were built with molecular barcoding that relied on unique molecular identifiers. Clones were called with MiXCR by TCRdb after fastp trimmed the public reads at Q25, and only in-frame beta chains were retained. When rows share a CDR3 protein, they turn into one entry using the most common DNA and genes. The sample table records about 200,000 distinct CDR3 sequences; approximately 7% of these occur just once. Just over 5.5% of the sample is taken by the ten largest.

Source: PBMCs, taken before TCRalphabeta/CD19-depleted stem cell transplant. These receptors were obtained from a boy aged 2-9 years with acute lymphoblastic leukemia, due to receive a stem cell transplant.

Ten or more counts support this clonotype. The J gene is TRBJ1-1, the V gene TRBV9; D remains ambiguous. CDR1 and CDR2 (germline): SGDLS, YYNGEE. The CDR3 totals 13 residues. Trimming took off 0 bases at V and 3 bases at J, with 6 bases between the two ends. CDR3 in DNA: TGTGCCAGCAGCGTAGACCTAGACACTGAAGCTTTCTTT. Translating gives CASSVDLDTEAFF.

This clonotype was seen many times. The chain recombines TRBV7-6 with TRBJ2-5, with D uncertain. Germline V gene data show CDR1 as SGHVS and CDR2 as FNYEAQ. This CDR3 spans 17 amino acids. The ends were cut back, 5 bases at V and 4 bases at J, with 23 bases in the middle. CDR3 loop: CASSLGPPGRVVETQYF. The CDR3 DNA follows: TGTGCCAGCAGCCTAGGACCCCCGGGTAGAGTCGTAGAGACCCAGTACTTC.

This clonotype was counted only a few times. The chain links TRBV11-2 to TRBJ2-1, with D perhaps TRBD1 (5 bases). CDR1 and CDR2 from the germline V gene are SGHAT and FQNNGV. This CDR3 has 15 amino acids. Trimming took 4 bases from V and 4 from J, leaving 14 bases between them. This CDR3 reads CASSSQGEEYNEQFF. The CDR3 nucleotides read TGTGCCAGCAGCTCGCAGGGCGAGGAGTACAATGAGCAGTTCTTC.

This clonotype came up once. V gene TRBV28 combines with J gene TRBJ1-5; TRBD1 is a possible D gene (6 bases). V lost 3 bases and J 3 bases, leaving 12 bases between the germline ends. This CDR3 has 15 amino acids. Germline V gene lookup returns CDR1 MDHEN and CDR2 SYDVKM. The CDR3 reads CASSFRSGVNQPQHF. The CDR3 nucleotides read TGTGCCAGCAGTTTTCGATCAGGGGTCAATCAGCCCCAGCATTTT.

This clonotype was detected many times. The chain combines TRBV5-1 with TRBJ2-5; 9 bases are shared with TRBD1. The ends lost 5 bases at V and 5 bases at J; junction bases unmatched: 7. CDR1 and CDR2 from the germline V gene are SGHRS and YFSETQ. The CDR3 consists of 14 residues. This chain's CDR3 is CASRRDRVGETQYF. In DNA, the CDR3 is TGCGCCAGCAGAAGGGACAGGGTAGGGGAGACCCAGTACTTC.

This clonotype came up many times. The V gene is TRBV7-2, the J gene TRBJ2-3; D gene ambiguous. Per the germline V gene, CDR1 is SGHTA and CDR2 is FQGNSA. The CDR3 has 14 residues. Trimming removed 1 base from V and 4 bases from J, with 9 bases in between. The CDR3 bases are TGTGCCAGCAGCTTAGACTCGGCCCCAGATACGCAGTATTTT. Amino acids: CASSLDSAPDTQYF.

This clonotype has a count of ten or more. The chain employs TRBV6-6 and TRBJ2-5; D ambiguous. The germline V gene encodes CDR1 MNHNY and CDR2 SVGAGI (reference sequence). V lost 2 bases to trimming and J lost 5 bases, with 9 bases between them. The CDR3 spans 13 residues. CDR3: CASSYIISETQYF. DNA for the CDR3: TGTGCCAGCAGTTACATCATTTCGGAGACCCAGTACTTC.

This clonotype was picked up many times. V gene TRBV4-3 combines with J gene TRBJ1-3; maybe TRBD1 (6 bases). Trimming removed 1 base from V and 4 bases from J, with 17 bases in between. Per the germline V gene, CDR1 is LGHNA and CDR2 is YSLEER. The CDR3 contains 17 residues. CDR3 nucleotide sequence: TGCGCCAGCAGCCAAGCAACCGGGACATCCGTCGGAAACACCATATATTTT. Residues: CASSQATGTSVGNTIYF.

The chain couples TRBV20-1 to TRBJ1-1; tentative D call: TRBD1 (5 bases). In germline, CDR1 is DFQATT, CDR2 SNEGSKA (reference sequence). This CDR3 is 15 amino acids long. CDR3 nucleotides: TGCAGCGATGGGGGGATGGCGGGGGGAGACACTGAAGCTTTCTTT. Its protein product is CSDGGMAGGDTEAFF.

This clonotype has more than one count but fewer than ten. This chain links TRBV20-1 with TRBJ2-1; 10 nucleotides agree with TRBD2. From germline, CDR1 is DFQATT and CDR2 SNEGSKA (reference sequence). The CDR3 covers 15 residues. V trimming: 5 bases; J trimming: 6 bases; junction bases outside the gene matches: 10. CDR3 DNA sequence: TGCAGTGCTGACCCCGGAGCGGGGGGGCCCAATGAGCAGTTCTTC. Translation gives CSADPGAGGPNEQFF.

The chain recombines TRBV7-2 with TRBJ2-1; 8 bases align to TRBD2. The CDR3 totals 18 residues. V dropped 0 bases and J dropped 3; count of bases not matched to a gene: 10. CDR1 is SGHTA and CDR2 is FQGNSA in the germline V gene. CDR3 in amino acids: CASSLASGTSSLYNEQFF. The CDR3 DNA is TGTGCCAGCAGCTTAGCCTCCGGGACTAGTTCCCTCTACAATGAGCAGTTCTTC.

The sample holds many counts of this clonotype. V is TRBV29-1 and J is TRBJ2-2; the D is unclear. V lost 5 bases, J lost 1 base, and 8 bases lay in between. CDR1 is SQVTM, CDR2 ANQGSEA, per germline. This CDR3 contains 13 residues. The CDR3 DNA sequence: TGCAGCGTTAATTTCTTGAACACCGGGGAGCTGTTTTTT. Protein product: CSVNFLNTGELFF.

The sample holds a few counts of this clonotype. The rearrangement joins TRBV4-2 to TRBJ2-7; no clear D gene. V dropped 3 bases and J dropped 9 bases, with 12 bases sitting between them. Germline V lookup: CDR1 LGHNA, CDR2 YNFKEQ. The CDR3 is 12 amino acids. In nucleotides, the CDR3 is TGTGCCAGCAGCCAGAACCCCAGGACGCAGTACTTC. As protein: CASSQNPRTQYF.

This clonotype was seen many times. CDR3 DNA sequence: TGTGCCACCAGGATGGGACAGGGGGCTCGGGGAGAGACCCAGTACTTC. Translating gives CATRMGQGARGETQYF. The chain carries TRBV15 and TRBJ2-5; 12 bases align to TRBD1. Germline V gene lookup returns CDR1 LNHNV and CDR2 YYDKDF (reference sequence). V gave up 6 bases and J gave up 4 bases; unmatched junction bases: 9. The CDR3 covers 16 residues.

The V call is TRBV20-1, the J call TRBJ2-2, with D possibly being TRBD1 (6 bases). Germline assignment: CDR1 DFQATT and CDR2 SNEGSKA (reference sequence). The CDR3 extends over 13 amino acids. Between the trimmed V and J ends, which lost 7 bases and 1 base, there was a span of 10 bases. This chain's CDR3 is CSVSRGNTGELFF. In nucleotides, the CDR3 is TGCAGTGTTTCCAGGGGGAACACCGGGGAGCTGTTTTTT.

This clonotype was observed many times. V gene TRBV7-2 combines with J gene TRBJ1-4, with TRBD1 matching over 8 bases. Germline V lookup: CDR1 SGHTA, CDR2 FQGNSA. The CDR3 has 18 residues. The ends lost 3 bases at V and 0 bases at J; junction bases unmatched: 9. This CDR3 reads CASSFPGQGSATNEKLFF. DNA for the CDR3: TGTGCCAGCAGCTTCCCAGGACAGGGCTCTGCAACTAATGAAAAACTGTTTTTT.

This clonotype was detected a few times. This chain links TRBV10-3 with TRBJ2-3; a possible D gene is TRBD2 (5 bases). Germline V gene data show CDR1 as ENHRY and CDR2 as SYGVKD. The CDR3 runs to 18 residues. Trimming took off 2 bases at V and 3 bases at J, with 21 bases between the two ends. CDR3 protein: CAISEPEGQPRVTDTQYF. The DNA of the CDR3 is TGTGCCATCAGTGAGCCCGAGGGCCAGCCGAGAGTGACAGATACGCAGTATTTT.

This clonotype was detected ten times or more. The CDR3 sequence is CATSGRGNQPQHF. The CDR3 DNA reads as TGTGCCACCAGTGGCCGAGGCAATCAGCCCCAGCATTTT. The chain employs TRBV24-1 and TRBJ1-5; no clear D gene. CDR3 length: 13 residues. The germline V gene encodes CDR1 KGHDR and CDR2 SFDVKD. V gave up 5 bases and J gave up 2 bases, with 6 bases separating them.